This T cell receptor beta chain was sequenced for a study of blood T cells in healthy people across ages. This clonotype has more than one count but fewer than ten. Its target is not known. Study-wide points: Estimates drawn from one million T cells were deemed to understate diversity.

Germline V gene sequence: CDR1 DFQATT, CDR2 SNEGSKA (reference sequence). V was shortened by 1 base and J by 3 bases, with 3 bases between the two germline ends. This CDR3 contains 11 residues. Using a J-beta primer mix together with a sample-barcoded 5' primer, a second PCR was run for about 7 to 12 cycles. MiXCR was run by TCRdb on the 5' RACE reads, yielding one entry per CDR3 protein. The sample shows over 500,000 distinct CDR3 sequences, about 27% of them seen only once. This sample was shared with a second study, whose subject was T cells of mothers and their children. That report adds: TCR recombination output is shaped by thymic selection similarly in related and unrelated pairs.

This clonotype originated in a boy younger than 10 in good health. The chain uses TRBV20-1 and TRBJ2-5; unclear D gene. Sequenced: blood. This CDR3 is CSARVEETQYF. The DNA of the CDR3 is TGCAGTGCTAGAGTCGAAGAGACCCAGTACTTC.